This T cell receptor (beta chain) was documented in a study of cytomegalovirus exposure and HLA in healthy donors. The primer mix had 60 Vbeta and 13 Jbeta primers. Sequencing was performed with immunoSEQ multiplex PCR; in TCRdb, only in-frame clones are kept and a portion is missing. The sample holds roughly 180,000 clones, roughly 80% seen once. The CDR3 runs to 17 residues. The V segment lost 0 bases and the J segment 3 bases; nucleotides outside the gene matches: 7. Per the germline V gene, CDR1 is GTSNPN and CDR2 is SVGIG (reference sequence). This sequence joins TRBV30 and TRBJ2-3, with TRBD2 matching 12 bases. This receptor was obtained from a man aged 30 to 45 in good health and CMV-seronegative. Sequencing was done on a sample of PBMCs. The CDR3 DNA sequence: TGTGCCTGGAGTGTGCCTAGCGGGGGGGTGAGAACAGATACGCAGTATTTT. Translating gives CAWSVPSGGVRTDTQYF.